This T cell receptor (beta chain) came from a study of blood T cell repertoires in COVID-19. This CDR3 is built from 15 residues. V shed 5 bases, J shed 5 bases, and the junction held 10 bases outside the gene matches. Germline CDR1 and CDR2: SGHAT and FQNNGV. Method: immunoSEQ multiplex PCR; TCRdb's copy keeps in-frame clones and lacks some. The data contain approximately 210,000 clones, 80% to 90% of them seen just once; the ten biggest clones take up 5% to 6.5%. The chain is built from TRBV11-2 and TRBJ2-5; 8 bases are shared with TRBD1. This clonotype originated in a woman aged 65 to 85 with active or convalescent COVID-19. Source material: peripheral blood. The CDR3 bases are TGTGCCAGCAGCCTTCTAGGACAGGGATACGAGACCCAGTACTTC. As protein: CASSLLGQGYETQYF.